This T cell receptor beta chain was obtained from a study of OX40 agonist ivuxolimab in advanced cancers. The CDR3 totals 18 residues. Germline V gene data show CDR1 as SGHTA and CDR2 as FQGNSA. V shed 2 bases and J shed 0 bases, with 17 bases lying between them. Libraries were prepared by immunoSEQ multiplex PCR; TCRdb keeps only in-frame clonotypes and omits some of them. The sample shows under 80,000 clones, just under 95% of them seen only once. The V gene is TRBV7-2, the J gene TRBJ1-5; D is ambiguous. The sample here was CD4+ or CD8+ T cells sorted from blood, taken in a trial of the OX40 agonist ivuxolimab. This sequence was found in an adult with an advanced solid tumor such as melanoma, head and neck, liver or kidney cancer. CDR3 DNA: TGTGCCAGCAGCTTATTATTCTCAGTCAGCTATAGCAATCAGCCCCAGCATTTT. Encoded protein: CASSLLFSVSYSNQPQHF.